This T cell receptor beta chain was found in a study of blood T cell repertoires in COVID-19 (dated by TCRdb to 2018 to 2020). Describing the broader study: The collaborator samples originated in the United States, Italy and Spain and spanned the acute and convalescent phases of COVID-19. The prospective study material was composed of cDNA or gDNA derived from T cells, B-cell-depleted T cells, or PBMCs. Deeply sampled blood TCRbeta repertoires from subjects exposed to, actively infected with, or recovered from COVID-19 were included in the dataset. The repertoires were released in a freely available public database meant as a resource for research on the immune response to SARS-CoV-2. Samples came from the ongoing ImmuneRACE study (first 160 participants) plus 1,254 subjects from 6 global collaborators. Sample metadata almost always included a de-identified subject ID, COVID-19 status, age in years and sex. Where available, HLA class I and class II types were obtained from metadata supplied by the sample provider rather than from assay-based typing.

V and J are truncated by 4 bases and 3 bases respectively, leaving an intervening sequence of 9 bases. Per the germline V gene, SQVTM is the CDR1 and ANQGSEA is the CDR2. Including the terminal cysteine and phenylalanine, the CDR3 comprises 13 residues. Only the CDR3 part of the read is kept: 39 bases, read in frame from the first base. Collaborating institutions collected whole blood in K2EDTA tubes following their own protocols. For TCRbeta analysis, collaborators shipped samples as frozen whole blood, isolated PBMCs, or DNA extracted from either of those sample types. TCRbeta CDR3 regions were amplified from genomic DNA by means of the immunoSEQ Assay, a bias-controlled multiplex PCR. Regarding the original processing steps: The number of nucleated cells in each sample was estimated by amplification of reference gene primers within the assay. To quantify the absolute abundance of each unique TCRbeta CDR3 rearrangement, sequence reads were collapsed and filtered. For each sample, productive Simpson clonality was calculated as the square root of Simpson's diversity index over productive rearrangements. TCRdb took over this immuneACCESS table, retaining in-frame rearrangements with V and J assigned. Such tables are incomplete; in checked studies, under half of the missing clones stem from an unresolved V gene, and the remainder is unexplained. Clone size and the V and J calls come from that table; the DNA yielded D and trimming. This sample comprises around 94,000 clones, approximately 86% of them detected only once. The leading ten clones occupy over 1.5% of the sample.

A word on this clone: The clone's antigen remains unknown. Base quality data are lacking; no much larger clone is found one base away.

What the research found in general, with its limitations: Clinical and demographic metadata were provided uncurated, with the amount varying by source and participant.

Sequencing was carried out using peripheral blood. This sequence was found in an older man with acute or convalescent COVID-19. The chain is encoded by TRBV29-1 joined to TRBJ1-4, with TRBD1 perhaps the D gene, on 5 matching bases. The nucleotide sequence is TGCAGCGTTGGCGGGGGGGCTAATGAAAAACTGTTTTTT. Its protein is CSVGGGANEKLFF.